The next 23 T cell receptor beta chains were all read from a single sample in a study of cytomegalovirus exposure and HLA in healthy donors. PCR employed 60 Vbeta and 13 Jbeta primers. TCRdb's copy holds only in-frame clones and misses some; the assay was immunoSEQ multiplex PCR. The table records 150,000 to 200,000 clones, around 81% of them present only once. Sequencing was performed on PBMCs. These receptor sequences come from a man aged 35 to 55 in good health and CMV-seronegative.

The chain couples TRBV28 to TRBJ2-2; D gene ambiguous. CDR1 is MDHEN and CDR2 is SYDVKM in the germline V gene. This CDR3 is built from 14 residues. The V gene lost 2 bases and the J gene lost 6 bases, with 10 bases spanning the gap. The DNA for the CDR3 is TGTGCCAGCAGTTTAGTCCAGATCTCCGGGGAGCTGTTTTTT. This encodes CASSLVQISGELFF.

This sequence joins TRBV5-1 and TRBJ1-2; no definite D call. CDR3 length: 15 residues. Per the germline V gene, CDR1 is SGHRS and CDR2 is YFSETQ. V shed 0 bases and J shed 4 bases, with 13 bases lying between them. CDR3 in amino acids: CASSLAGGHGYGYTF. CDR3 DNA sequence: TGCGCCAGCAGCTTGGCCGGCGGCCACGGCTATGGCTACACCTTC.

The V call is TRBV11-2, the J call TRBJ1-3; perhaps TRBD1 as D (6 bases). The CDR3 is made up of 14 amino acids. Germline CDR1 and CDR2: SGHAT and FQNNGV. V was shortened by 5 bases and J by 4 bases, with 12 bases between the two germline ends. CDR3: CASSRGGDGNTIYF. The CDR3 nucleotides read TGTGCCAGCAGCCGAGGGGGAGACGGAAACACCATATATTTT.

V is TRBV2 and J is TRBJ2-5, with 8 positions matching TRBD1. Germline CDR1 reads SNHLY; CDR2 reads FYNNEI. Germline trimming cut 5 bases from V and 4 bases from J; bases unmatched to any gene: 3. The CDR3 runs to 13 residues. Here the CDR3 DNA reads TGTGCCAGCAGTCTACAGGGGGTAGAGACCCAGTACTTC. It encodes CASSLQGVETQYF.

The rearrangement uses TRBV12-5 and TRBJ2-3, with D perhaps matching TRBD2 (5 bases). The CDR3 loop spans 10 amino acids. Germline V gene lookup returns CDR1 LGHNT and CDR2 FRNRAP. V shed 10 bases and J shed 6 bases, with 8 bases lying between them. DNA of the CDR3: TGTGCTACCCCGGGGGATACGCAGTATTTT. Its protein product is CATPGDTQYF.

The chain couples TRBV5-1 to TRBJ2-3; TRBD2 agrees at 8 bases. The V and J ends lost 0 bases and 1 base, in that order; junction bases with no gene match: 7. This CDR3 contains 17 residues. The germline V gene has CDR1 SGHRS and CDR2 YFSETQ. The CDR3 bases are TGCGCCAGCAGCTTGGCCACCGGGGGGGGAGGCACAGATACGCAGTATTTT. Translated: CASSLATGGGGTDTQYF. The full variable domain, in which reference TRBV5-1 and TRBJ2-3 provide the parts outside the CDR3, is KAGVTQTPRYLIKTRGQQVTLSCSPISGHRSVSWYQQTPGQGLQFLFEYFSETQRNKGNFPGRFSGRQFSNSRSEMNVSTLELGDSALYLCASSLATGGGGTDTQYFGPGTRLTVL.

The chain carries TRBV2 and TRBJ2-5; D may be TRBD2 (6 bases). There are 14 residues in the CDR3. V lost 9 bases and J 1 base, leaving 15 bases between the germline ends. The germline V gene encodes CDR1 SNHLY and CDR2 FYNNEI. DNA of the CDR3: TGTGCCAGTGGGGCGGGGCCTATCCAAGAGACCCAGTACTTC. Translation gives CASGAGPIQETQYF.

V usage is TRBV23-1 and J usage is TRBJ2-1, with 9 bases lining up with TRBD1. TRBV23-1 qualifies as an ORF whose function is uncertain. The CDR3 is made up of 15 amino acids. V was pared by 3 bases and J by 6 bases, with 6 bases of the junction left unmatched. The CDR3 protein is CASSQNPGQGNEQFF. The CDR3 nucleotides read TGCGCCAGCAGTCAGAACCCGGGACAGGGCAATGAGCAGTTCTTC.

The chain uses TRBV7-9 and TRBJ2-1; 8 bases align to TRBD2. The CDR3 spans 13 residues. After removal of 2 bases from V and 16 bases from J, the junction contained 10 bases not matched to a gene. Germline V gives CDR1 SEHNR, CDR2 FQNEAQ (reference sequence). The CDR3 DNA follows: TGTGCCAGCAGCTTAAATTTGCGGGAGGTCGCATTCTTC. Protein product: CASSLNLREVAFF.

This clone was recorded once. The chain employs TRBV2 and TRBJ2-6; D gene unclear. CDR1 SNHLY and CDR2 FYNNEI come from the germline V gene. V was clipped by 3 bases and J by 0 bases, with 3 bases between them. CDR3 length equals 14 residues. The CDR3 loop is CASSEYSGANVLTF. In DNA form, the CDR3 reads TGTGCCAGCAGTGAGTACTCTGGGGCCAACGTCCTGACTTTC.

This sequence joins TRBV28 and TRBJ2-6; D might be TRBD1 (8 bases). This CDR3 is 17 amino acids long. CDR1 is MDHEN, CDR2 SYDVKM, per germline. The germline V and J ends were trimmed by 10 bases and 0 bases, with 19 bases remaining between them. CDR3 sequence: CATREGDRLSGANVLTF. The CDR3 nucleotides read TGTGCCACCAGGGAGGGGGACAGGCTCTCTGGGGCCAACGTCCTGACTTTC.

The chain joins TRBV9 to TRBJ1-3; D not certain. V lost 5 bases and J lost 4, with 19 bases in between. The CDR3 has 16 amino acids. CDR1 is SGDLS and CDR2 is YYNGEE in the germline V gene. In nucleotides, the CDR3 is TGTGCCAGCAGTCCCACCGCTCGGAGGGCCGGAAACACCATATATTTT. This translates into CASSPTARRAGNTIYF.

The J gene is TRBJ1-1, the V gene TRBV19, with unresolved D. Trimming took 3 bases from V and 5 from J, leaving 7 bases between them. The CDR3 is 12 residues long. CDR1 and CDR2 (germline): LNHDA, SQIVND (reference sequence). The CDR3 nucleotides are TGTGCCAGTAGTATGGAGCGGACTGAAGCTTTCTTT. It codes for CASSMERTEAFF.

V and J are TRBV13 and TRBJ1-2; D may be TRBD1 (5 bases). This CDR3 spans 13 amino acids. Germline CDR1 reads PRHDT; CDR2 reads FYEKMQ (reference sequence). Trimming cost V 0 bases and J 8 bases, with 10 bases left between them. The chain's CDR3 is CASSLGLQGGYTF. The CDR3, as DNA: TGTGCCAGCAGCTTAGGGCTTCAGGGCGGCTACACCTTC.

The V gene is TRBV7-3, the J gene TRBJ1-1, with D perhaps matching TRBD1 (5 bases). V was cut by 6 bases and J by 5 bases, with 13 bases left in between. The CDR3 contains 13 residues. Looked up from germline, CDR1 is SGHTA and CDR2 is FQGTGA. DNA for the CDR3: TGTGCCAGCAGTAAGGGGAGCGGGACTGAAGCTTTCTTT. This translates into CASSKGSGTEAFF.

This chain connects TRBV5-8 to TRBJ2-3; 7 bases are a match to TRBD1. The CDR3 runs to 16 residues. The J segment lost 2 bases and the V segment lost 5 bases, leaving 11 bases of the junction unmatched. The germline CDR1 and CDR2 sequences are SGHTS and YDEGEE. CDR3 in DNA: TGTGCCAGCAGGCACCCCGGGACAGCTAACACAGATACGCAGTATTTT. Its protein product is CASRHPGTANTDTQYF.

This chain connects TRBV9 to TRBJ2-3, with TRBD1 matching over 12 bases. Germline lookup yields CDR1 SGDLS and CDR2 YYNGEE. After removal of 6 bases from V and 7 bases from J, the junction contained 9 bases not matched to a gene. CDR3 length: 15 residues. The CDR3 DNA sequence: TGTGCCAGCACACCGGGACAGGGGGCCCGAAATACGCAGTATTTT. Translating it yields CASTPGQGARNTQYF.

The chain is built from TRBV7-3 and TRBJ2-5, with D unresolved. Per the germline V gene, CDR1 is SGHTA and CDR2 is FQGTGA. CDR3 size: 13 residues. The ends were cut back, 2 bases at V and 6 bases at J, with 10 bases in the middle. The CDR3 DNA reads as TGTGCCAGCAGCTTAGGAACAGTACAGACCCAGTACTTC. Amino acid sequence: CASSLGTVQTQYF.

J is TRBJ2-2 and V is TRBV7-3, with D perhaps matching TRBD1 (6 bases). Germline-derived CDR1 and CDR2 are SGHTA and FQGTGA. The CDR3 totals 15 residues. Trimming shortened V by 1 base and J by 2 bases, and 8 bases separated the two germline ends. CDR3 nucleotides: TGTGCCAGCAGCTTAAACAGGGATAACACCGGGGAGCTGTTTTTT. The encoded protein is CASSLNRDNTGELFF.

The chain is built from TRBV6-1 and TRBJ1-1; 7 bases match TRBD1. This CDR3 has 10 amino acids. The germline V gene has CDR1 MNHNS and CDR2 SASEGT. Trimming removed 5 bases from V and 10 bases from J; junction bases left unmatched: 1. Here the CDR3 DNA reads TGTGCCAGCAGTCCAGGGGGAGCTTTCTTT. Translation: CASSPGGAFF.

The chain combines TRBV2 with TRBJ2-7; 7 positions agree with TRBD1. The germline V gene has CDR1 SNHLY and CDR2 FYNNEI. The V and J ends lost 7 bases and 0 bases, in that order; junction bases with no gene match: 3. CDR3 size: 13 residues. In DNA, the CDR3 is TGTGCCAGCACGGACAGGACCTCCTACGAGCAGTACGTC. Translating it yields CASTDRTSYEQYV.

V usage is TRBV28 and J usage is TRBJ1-2, with D unclear. This CDR3 spans 15 amino acids. The V end lost 4 bases, the J end lost 10 bases, and 22 bases lay between the germline ends. Per the germline V gene, CDR1 is MDHEN and CDR2 is SYDVKM. CDR3: CASSSRLEGRGFYTF. As DNA, the CDR3 is TGTGCCAGCAGTTCCCGTCTGGAGGGCCGAGGTTTCTACACCTTC.

The rearrangement uses TRBV29-1 and TRBJ2-1; the D is unclear. CDR1 is SQVTM, CDR2 ANQGSEA, per germline. This CDR3 contains 18 residues. The germline V and J ends were trimmed by 7 bases and 0 bases, with 25 bases remaining between them. The CDR3 here is CSAAGNSGMSSSYNEQFF. The CDR3 DNA reads TGCAGCGCCGCTGGCAACAGTGGTATGTCCAGCTCCTACAATGAGCAGTTCTTC.